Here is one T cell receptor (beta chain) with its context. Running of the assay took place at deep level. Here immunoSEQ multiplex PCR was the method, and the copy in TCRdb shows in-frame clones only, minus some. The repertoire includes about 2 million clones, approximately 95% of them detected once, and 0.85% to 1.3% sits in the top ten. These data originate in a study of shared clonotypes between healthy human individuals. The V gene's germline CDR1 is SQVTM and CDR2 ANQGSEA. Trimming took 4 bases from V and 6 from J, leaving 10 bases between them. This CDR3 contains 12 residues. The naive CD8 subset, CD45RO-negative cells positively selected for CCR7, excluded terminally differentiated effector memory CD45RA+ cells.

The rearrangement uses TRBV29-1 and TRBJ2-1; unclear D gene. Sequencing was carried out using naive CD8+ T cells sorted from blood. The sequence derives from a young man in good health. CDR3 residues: CSVVVGPNEQFF. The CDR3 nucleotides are TGCAGCGTTGTCGTTGGCCCCAATGAGCAGTTCTTC.